This note documents a single T cell receptor (beta chain) sequence. The sample belongs to a study of shared clonotypes between healthy human individuals. Study background: Each donor's CD8 memory used one plate, CD8 naive two, each CD4 subset three.

Here immunoSEQ multiplex PCR was the method, and the copy in TCRdb shows in-frame clones only, minus some. The table has roughly 1,000,000 clones, 75% to 80% seen once. CDR3 size: 14 residues. Deletions cut 3 bases from V and 3 bases from J, with 11 bases between. CDR1 is SEHNR, CDR2 FQNEAQ, per germline (reference sequence). The clonotype was recovered from a man between 18 and 35 years old in good health. Some clones in this sample may be carry-over from other donors' samples. The specimen was memory CD4+ T cells from PBMCs. The subset is: CD45RA-negative fraction. The V call is TRBV7-9, the J call TRBJ1-2; D remains ambiguous. This chain's CDR3 is CASSLMSGDYGYTF. CDR3 nucleotide sequence: TGTGCCAGCAGCTTGATGTCGGGTGACTATGGCTACACCTTC.